These 15 T cell receptor beta chains came from one sample sequenced in a study of blood T cell repertoires in COVID-19. Clones were read by immunoSEQ multiplex PCR, and TCRdb kept only the in-frame ones, dropping some. The repertoire holds some 170,000 clones, with approximately 83% as singletons. Sequenced: peripheral blood. The receptors come from a middle-aged woman with COVID-19, enrolled during active disease.

This rearrangement joins TRBV19 to TRBJ2-5; D is unclear. There are 13 residues in the CDR3. Germline lookup yields CDR1 LNHDA and CDR2 SQIVND (reference sequence). Trimming stripped 7 bases from V and 1 base from J, with 10 bases between. The CDR3: CASMGWPQETQYF. CDR3 DNA: TGTGCCAGTATGGGCTGGCCCCAAGAGACCCAGTACTTC.

The genes are TRBV19 and TRBJ1-1, with 8 bases fitting TRBD1. The germline V gene has CDR1 LNHDA and CDR2 SQIVND (reference sequence). V was pared by 2 bases and J by 6 bases, with 8 bases of the junction left unmatched. The CDR3 covers 15 residues. In DNA form, the CDR3 reads TGTGCCAGTAGTATAACCGGACAGGGAGGCGCTGAAGCTTTCTTT. It translates to CASSITGQGGAEAFF.

This sequence joins TRBV13 and TRBJ1-2, with 11 bases aligning to TRBD1. Germline V gene data show CDR1 as PRHDT and CDR2 as FYEKMQ (reference sequence). The ends lost 7 bases at V and 1 base at J; junction bases unmatched: 8. The CDR3 has 16 residues. CDR3 DNA sequence: TGTGCCAGCACCACGGACAGGGGGCTTGGTAACTATGGCTACACCTTC. Protein: CASTTDRGLGNYGYTF.

The chain uses TRBV5-4 and TRBJ2-2, with 8 bases identical to TRBD1. CDR1 is SGHNT, CDR2 YYREEE, per germline (reference sequence). Trimming took 4 bases from V and 9 from J; bases not matched to a gene: 5. The length of the CDR3 is 13 residues. In nucleotides, the CDR3 is TGTGCCAGCAGCCGAGACAGGGGCCGGGAGCTGTTTTTT. It yields the protein CASSRDRGRELFF.

About this clone itself: Other DNA sequences in this sample translate to the same CDR3. V gene TRBV19 combines with J gene TRBJ1-2; D gene ambiguous. The germline gives CDR1 LNHDA, CDR2 SQIVND (reference sequence). The length of the CDR3 is 11 residues. V gave up 5 bases and J gave up 6 bases, with 7 bases separating them. CDR3 residues: CASSGGNGYTF. The CDR3 coding sequence is TGTGCCAGTAGTGGAGGGAATGGCTACACCTTC.

The V and J genes are TRBV5-1 and TRBJ2-1, with TRBD2 matching 12 bases. Germline lookup yields CDR1 SGHRS and CDR2 YFSETQ. This CDR3 contains 14 residues. After removal of 0 bases from V and 12 bases from J, the junction contained 4 bases not matched to a gene. DNA for the CDR3: TGCGCCAGCAGCTTGGGACTAGCGGGAGACGGGCAGTTCTTC. Translated: CASSLGLAGDGQFF.

J is TRBJ2-3 and V is TRBV6-4, with TRBD2 matching over 12 bases. The V and J ends lost 4 bases and 6 bases, in that order; junction bases with no gene match: 5. This CDR3 spans 15 amino acids. Germline V CDR1 and CDR2: MRHNA, SNTAGT. CDR3 nucleotide sequence: TGTGCCAGCAGTGCCCTAGCGGGAGGGTCGGATACGCAGTATTTT. Translating it yields CASSALAGGSDTQYF.

The chain recombines TRBV28 with TRBJ1-5, with 9 bases matching TRBD1. CDR3 length: 18 residues. Germline V gene data show CDR1 as MDHEN and CDR2 as SYDVKM. Germline trimming cut 4 bases from V and 0 bases from J; bases unmatched to any gene: 10. The CDR3 nucleotides read TGTGCCAGCAGTTGGGACAGGGTCGAACCACTTAGCAATCAGCCCCAGCATTTT. Translation: CASSWDRVEPLSNQPQHF.

This sequence joins TRBV27 and TRBJ1-2, with D hard to call. The V gene's germline CDR1 is MNHEY and CDR2 SMNVEV (reference sequence). V lost 6 bases and J lost 6, with 17 bases in between. The CDR3 spans 14 residues. The CDR3 is CASRQGRVRDGYTF. CDR3 bases: TGTGCCAGCAGGCAAGGGAGGGTACGCGATGGCTACACCTTC.

V gene TRBV6-5 combines with J gene TRBJ1-1, with TRBD1 matching over 10 bases. Germline V lookup: CDR1 MNHEY, CDR2 SVGAGI. Trimming took 4 bases from V and 11 from J; bases not matched to a gene: 13. CDR3 length: 15 residues. The CDR3, as DNA: TGTGCCAGCAGTTTCCGGGACAGGGGCCGCAATACGGCTTTCTTT. Its translation: CASSFRDRGRNTAFF.

The rearrangement links TRBV27 to TRBJ2-7; maybe TRBD1 (6 bases). The germline V and J ends were trimmed by 4 bases and 6 bases, with 22 bases remaining between them. CDR1 and CDR2 (germline): MNHEY, SMNVEV (reference sequence). This CDR3 contains 16 residues. As DNA, the CDR3 is TGTGCCAGCAGTTCTTTCCTCCGGGACACCCAGGGCGAGCAGTACTTC. It yields the protein CASSSFLRDTQGEQYF.

This sequence joins TRBV7-3 and TRBJ2-5, with D perhaps matching TRBD2 (5 bases). V was pared by 1 base and J by 5 bases, with 8 bases between. CDR1 SGHTA and CDR2 FQGTGA come from the germline V gene. The CDR3 totals 13 residues. CDR3 sequence reads: CASSLRRRETQYF. Written as DNA, the CDR3 is TGTGCCAGCAGCTTAAGGCGGAGGGAGACCCAGTACTTC.

The V call is TRBV3-1 (or the pseudogene TRBV3-2), the J call TRBJ1-4; D is ambiguous. The CDR3 spans 15 residues. V dropped 0 bases and J dropped 2 bases, with 7 bases sitting between them. Looked up from germline, CDR1 is LGHDT and CDR2 is YNNKEL (reference sequence). The CDR3, as DNA: TGTGCCAGCAGCCAAGAACGGGTTACTAATGAAAAACTGTTTTTT. Protein: CASSQERVTNEKLFF.

The chain is built from TRBV28 and TRBJ1-2, with 7 bases aligning to TRBD1. The CDR3 is made up of 13 amino acids. Trimming removed 6 bases from V and 5 bases from J; junction bases left unmatched: 6. Germline CDR1 is MDHEN and CDR2 is SYDVKM. The CDR3 DNA follows: TGTGCCAGCAGCATCCAGGGGGATTATGGCTACACCTTC. Protein product: CASSIQGDYGYTF.

J is TRBJ2-6 and V is TRBV14; 7 bases fit TRBD1. CDR1 and CDR2 from the germline V gene are SGHDN and FVKESK. J gave up 1 base and V 3 bases, and 15 bases lay outside the gene matches. This CDR3 is 20 amino acids long. CDR3 sequence (DNA): TGTGCCAGCAGCCACGGATTCTCAAGGGGGCCTTATTCTGGGGCCAACGTCCTGACTTTC. Amino acid sequence: CASSHGFSRGPYSGANVLTF.